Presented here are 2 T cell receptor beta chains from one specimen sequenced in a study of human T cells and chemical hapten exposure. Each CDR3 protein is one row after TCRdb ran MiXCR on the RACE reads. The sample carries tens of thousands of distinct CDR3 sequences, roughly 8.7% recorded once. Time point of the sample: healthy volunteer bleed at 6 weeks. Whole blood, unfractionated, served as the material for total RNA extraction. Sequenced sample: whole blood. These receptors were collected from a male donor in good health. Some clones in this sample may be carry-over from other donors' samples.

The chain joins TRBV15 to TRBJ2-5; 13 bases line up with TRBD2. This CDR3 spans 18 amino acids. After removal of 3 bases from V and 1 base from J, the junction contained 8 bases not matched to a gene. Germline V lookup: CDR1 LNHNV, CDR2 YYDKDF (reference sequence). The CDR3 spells CATSSPGTSGVLQETQYF. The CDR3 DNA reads TGTGCCACCAGCAGCCCCGGGACTAGCGGGGTACTCCAAGAGACCCAGTACTTC.

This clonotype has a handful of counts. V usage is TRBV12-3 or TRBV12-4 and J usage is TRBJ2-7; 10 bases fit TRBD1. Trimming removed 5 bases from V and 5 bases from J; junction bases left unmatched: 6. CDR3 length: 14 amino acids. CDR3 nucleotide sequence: TGTGCCAGCAGTCGCGGGACAGGGGCGGACGAGCAGTACTTC. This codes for CASSRGTGADEQYF.